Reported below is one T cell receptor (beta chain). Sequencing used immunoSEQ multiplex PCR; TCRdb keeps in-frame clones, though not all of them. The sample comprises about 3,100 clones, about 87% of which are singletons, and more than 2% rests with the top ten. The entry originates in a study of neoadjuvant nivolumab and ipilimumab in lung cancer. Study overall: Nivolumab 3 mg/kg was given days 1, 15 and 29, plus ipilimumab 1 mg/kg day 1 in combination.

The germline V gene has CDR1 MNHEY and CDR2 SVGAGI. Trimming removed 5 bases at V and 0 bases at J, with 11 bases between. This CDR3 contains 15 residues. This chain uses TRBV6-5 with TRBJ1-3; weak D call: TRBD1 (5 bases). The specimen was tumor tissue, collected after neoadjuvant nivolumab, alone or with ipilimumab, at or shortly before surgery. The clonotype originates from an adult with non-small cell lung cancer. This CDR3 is CASSLGTVSGNTIYF. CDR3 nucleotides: TGTGCCAGCAGTCTCGGGACGGTCTCTGGAAACACCATATATTTT.